One and the same sample provided the 13 T cell receptor beta chains below, sequenced in a study of blood T cell repertoires in COVID-19. TCRdb's copy holds only in-frame clones and misses some; the assay was immunoSEQ multiplex PCR. Of some 280,000 clones in the sample, around four fifths are singletons; the top ten hold around 4%. The specimen sequenced was peripheral blood. These receptors all stem from a woman in her forties or fifties with active or convalescent COVID-19.

J is TRBJ2-7 and V is TRBV7-9; maybe TRBD1 (6 bases). Per germline, CDR1 SEHNR and CDR2 FQNEAQ (reference sequence). V was shortened by 4 bases and J by 3 bases, with 13 bases between the two germline ends. This CDR3 region has 14 residues. For the CDR3, the DNA is TGTGCCAGCAGCTCCCGGGACACCCTCTACGAGCAGTACTTC. Protein sequence: CASSSRDTLYEQYF.

This clone was counted between two and nine times. One end of the junction fails to match germline, which may point to a read error. The chain uses TRBV5-4 and TRBJ2-1; 8 nucleotides align to TRBD2. From germline, CDR1 is SGHNT and CDR2 YYREEE (reference sequence). This CDR3 has 13 residues. The CDR3 nucleotides are TGTGCCAGCAGCGGCGGGGCTGGGCGGGAGGAGCTCTTC. Protein sequence: CASSGGAGREELF.

The chain is built from TRBV7-6 and TRBJ1-4, with unresolved D. The germline gives CDR1 SGHVS, CDR2 FNYEAQ. V was shortened by 3 bases and J by 5 bases, with 13 bases between the two germline ends. This CDR3 comprises 15 residues. The CDR3 DNA sequence: TGTGCCAGCAGCTTGAGTCCATTCGAGAATGAAAAACTGTTTTTT. It codes for CASSLSPFENEKLFF.

This clone has a handful of counts. The chain is built from TRBV5-1 and TRBJ1-4; 11 nucleotides align to TRBD1. The CDR3 length is 19 residues. The junction had 15 bases not matched to a gene; V was cut back by 0 bases and J by 8 bases. CDR1 is SGHRS and CDR2 is YFSETQ in the germline V gene. The CDR3 DNA follows: TGCGCCAGCAGCTTGGGGCATGGGACAGGGGGACGACCCACGGAAAAACTGTTTTTT. The encoded protein is CASSLGHGTGGRPTEKLFF.

This clone was found many times. This chain links TRBV28 with TRBJ2-6; tentative D call: TRBD1 (5 bases). Germline V CDR1 and CDR2: MDHEN, SYDVKM. The CDR3 is 18 residues long. The V end was cut by 6 bases, the J end by 0 bases, with 18 bases between. The CDR3 loop reads CASSPSWGDHSGANVLTF. The CDR3 nucleotides are TGTGCCAGCAGCCCGTCTTGGGGCGACCACTCTGGGGCCAACGTCCTGACTTTC.

This clone was observed a single time. In DNA, the CDR3 is TGTGCCAGCAGTTCCCAGATGCCGCCCCAGCATTTT. It translates to CASSSQMPPQHF. The chain couples TRBV28 to TRBJ1-5; no firm D call. Germline V gene data show CDR1 as MDHEN and CDR2 as SYDVKM. The CDR3 is 12 residues long. Trimming stripped 4 bases from V and 9 bases from J, with 10 bases between.

The V and J genes are TRBV12-3 or TRBV12-4 and TRBJ1-2; the D is unclear. The ends were cut back, 5 bases at V and 4 bases at J, with 11 bases in the middle. This CDR3 has 13 residues. The CDR3 sequence: CASSPSEGYGYTF. The CDR3 bases are TGTGCCAGCAGTCCATCCGAGGGCTATGGCTACACCTTC.

To note about this clone: One end of the junction varies from germline; a read error may be responsible. The chain couples TRBV10-3 to TRBJ1-1; D remains ambiguous. The CDR3 has 12 residues. Per germline, CDR1 ENHRY and CDR2 SYGVKD. The CDR3 DNA reads TGTGCCATCAGTTTACCTAACAGTGAAGCTTTCTTT. This translates into CAISLPNSEAFF.

The rearrangement links TRBV28 to TRBJ1-5; perhaps TRBD1 as D (5 bases). Germline values: CDR1 MDHEN, CDR2 SYDVKM. Trimming removed 3 bases from V and 6 bases from J, with 12 bases in between. CDR3 length: 14 amino acids. CDR3 coding DNA: TGTGCCAGCAGTTTTTGGGGGGACGGTCAGCCCCAGCATTTT. It encodes CASSFWGDGQPQHF. The full variable domain, rest sourced from reference TRBV28 and TRBJ1-5, is DVKVTQSSRYLVKRTGEKVFLECVQDMDHENMFWYRQDPGLGLRLIYFSYDVKMKEKGDIPEGYSVSREKKERFSLILESASTNQTSMYLCASSFWGDGQPQHFGDGTRLSIL.

This chain links TRBV29-1 with TRBJ1-1; D uncertain. V was pared by 4 bases and J by 10 bases, with 16 bases between. Germline lookup yields CDR1 SQVTM and CDR2 ANQGSEA. The CDR3 covers 12 residues. CDR3 amino acids: CSVGYEEGIAFF. For the CDR3, the DNA is TGCAGCGTTGGATACGAAGAGGGAATAGCTTTCTTT.

This rearrangement joins TRBV30 to TRBJ1-2; no clear D gene. Trimming left V 3 bases short and J 4 bases short, with 9 bases between. Per germline, CDR1 GTSNPN and CDR2 SVGIG (reference sequence). The CDR3 totals 12 residues. The DNA for the CDR3 is TGTGCCTGGAGGATTACAGTCTATGGCTACACCTTC. This gives the protein CAWRITVYGYTF. The full variable domain, its missing parts supplied by reference TRBV30 and TRBJ1-2, is SQTIHQWPATLVQPVGSPLSLECTVEGTSNPNLYWYRQAAGRGLQLLFYSVGIGQISSEVPQNLSASRPQDRQFILSSKKLLLSDSGFYLCAWRITVYGYTFGSGTRLTVV.

The rearrangement joins TRBV14 to TRBJ1-1, with 8 bases that match TRBD1. V gave up 4 bases and J gave up 1 base; unmatched junction bases: 2. Germline CDR1 SGHDN, CDR2 FVKESK. This CDR3 contains 14 residues. The CDR3 DNA follows: TGTGCCAGCAGCCGGACAGGGAGGAACACTGAAGCTTTCTTT. Translated: CASSRTGRNTEAFF. The full variable domain, its missing parts supplied by reference TRBV14 and TRBJ1-1, is EAGVTQFPSHSVIEKGQTVTLRCDPISGHDNLYWYRRVMGKEIKFLLHFVKESKQDESGMPNNRFLAERTGGTYSTLKVQPAELEDSGVYFCASSRTGRNTEAFFGQGTRLTVV.

The rearrangement links TRBV6-2 or TRBV6-3 to TRBJ2-7; 15 positions agree with TRBD2. Germline lookup yields CDR1 MNHEY and CDR2 SVGEGT. Losses at the gene ends were 2 bases for V and 6 bases for J; bases not matched to a gene: 14. The CDR3 contains 19 residues. The CDR3 region has the DNA TGTGCCAGCAGTTACCTCCTACCGGGACTAGCGGGAGGCCCTCCCGAGCAGTACTTC. It is translated as CASSYLLPGLAGGPPEQYF.